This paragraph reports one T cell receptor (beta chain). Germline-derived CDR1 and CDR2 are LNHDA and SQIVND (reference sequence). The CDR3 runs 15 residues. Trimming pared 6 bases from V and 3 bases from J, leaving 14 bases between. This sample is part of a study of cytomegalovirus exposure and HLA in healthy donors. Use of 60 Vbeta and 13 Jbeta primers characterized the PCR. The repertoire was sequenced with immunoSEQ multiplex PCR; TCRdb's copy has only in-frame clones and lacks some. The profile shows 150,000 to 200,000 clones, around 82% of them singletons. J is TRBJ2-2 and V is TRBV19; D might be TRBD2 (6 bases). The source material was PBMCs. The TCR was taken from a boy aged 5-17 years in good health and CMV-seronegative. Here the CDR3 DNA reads TGTGCCAGTAGCCCACCGGGACTCGACACCGGGGAGCTGTTTTTT. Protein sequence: CASSPPGLDTGELFF.